These T cell receptor beta chains were read from a single sample in a study of post-analysis software for immune sequencing data. TCRdb analysed the PCR reads with MiXCR anew, one entry per CDR3 protein. The sample yields around 180,000 distinct CDR3 sequences, around 28% seen once. Sample: blood. All receptors derive from a girl under 18 with multiple sclerosis. Each CDR3 is given without its conserved first and last residue. D genes are given only for firm matches.

j_gene,v_gene,d_gene,CDR3aa
TRBJ1-2,TRBV12-3/TRBV12-4,NA,AGSLQALNYGYT
TRBJ2-3,TRBV29-1,TRBD2,SGRLTSGRWDTQY
TRBJ2-1,TRBV24-1,NA,ATSDFVDEQF
NA,TRBV28,NA,ASSPQGSTFCEQY
TRBJ2-7,TRBV6-5,NA,ASSYRSIGYEQY
TRBJ2-2,TRBV6-5,NA,ASSYGDTVNTGELF
TRBJ2-7,TRBV12-3/TRBV12-4,TRBD2,ASSFGQRDYEQY
TRBJ2-3,TRBV28,NA,ASSFRPDTQY
TRBJ2-5,TRBV20-1,NA,SASAGSTGREETQY
TRBJ1-6,TRBV6-6,TRBD1,ASSSPDRVGATLH
TRBJ2-2,TRBV20-1,NA,SARDFGGELF
TRBJ2-7,TRBV30,NA,AWSFSRSNEQY
TRBJ2-1,TRBV4-1,NA,ASSQAYQF
TRBJ1-5,TRBV20-1,NA,SARDPGQPQH
TRBJ2-7,TRBV6-1,TRBD1,ASSEALMGQVGYEQY
TRBJ2-3,TRBV12-3/TRBV12-4,NA,ASSFLAGSTDAQY
TRBJ2-7,TRBV27,TRBD2,ASSLSGYGTFKRETAYEQY
TRBJ1-1,TRBV28,NA,ASKRSHATEAF
TRBJ2-5,TRBV10-2,NA,ASSEGGTAGEIQY
TRBJ1-5,TRBV9,NA,ASGSGDYQPQH
TRBJ1-4,TRBV10-2,NA,ASSERQATNEKLF
TRBJ2-7,TRBV25-1,NA,ASSEAKGRYYEQY
TRBJ2-7,TRBV29-1,NA,SVAGNFSPDEQY
TRBJ2-1,TRBV12-3/TRBV12-4,TRBD2,AAGTSGSYNEQF
TRBJ1-5,TRBV28,NA,ASIPSGGISNQPQH
TRBJ1-5,TRBV7-9,NA,ASSLSPEQPQH
TRBJ2-7,TRBV9,NA,ASSAGRDSEEQY